This TCR beta chain was captured by sequencing in a study of T cells in pancreatic ductal adenocarcinoma. The V end was cut by 3 bases, the J end by 2 bases, with 4 bases between. Germline V lookup: CDR1 SGDLS, CDR2 YYNGEE. The CDR3 has 12 residues. With regard to this clone: The antigen is not known.

Clones were read by immunoSEQ multiplex PCR, and TCRdb kept only the in-frame ones, dropping some. The data hold 30,000 or so clones, with around nine tenths observed a single time. No neoadjuvant therapy was given to the selected pancreatic ductal adenocarcinoma patients before their surgery. Broader study findings: Comparisons of tumor and blood clonality may show falsely lower tumor diversity. Blood clonality (around 0.066) did not differ significantly from tumor (roughly 0.11).

The receptor's source is a human donor with pancreatic ductal adenocarcinoma. The chain uses TRBV9 and TRBJ2-3, with D uncertain. Sequenced: PBMCs. Here the CDR3 reads CASSANTDTQYF. The CDR3 DNA reads TGTGCCAGCAGCGCAAACACAGATACGCAGTATTTT.